The clone carrying this T cell receptor beta chain was seen a few times. The target antigen is unknown. The CDR3 has 15 amino acids. Trimming cost V 7 bases and J 2 bases, with 19 bases left between them. Germline V gene lookup returns CDR1 SGHRS and CDR2 YFSETQ. This specimen comes from a study of identical twins. Findings and caveats of the study: Models came in too low on out-of-frame TCR alpha sharing in monozygotic twins. Rather than following the same donors, the conclusions depended on cross-sectional statistical analysis. Insertions were fewer in abundant cord blood beta clonotypes, whereas memory repertoires showed none of this pattern.

Each CDR3 protein is one row after TCRdb ran MiXCR on the 5' RACE reads. The sample shows some 460,000 distinct CDR3 sequences, approximately 15% of them seen only once. The sample was also linked to a second study, of yellow fever vaccine responses in identical twins.

This rearrangement joins TRBV5-1 to TRBJ2-7, with a tentative D call TRBD2 (5 bases). The sequence came from a woman between 18 and 30 years old in good health. The sequencing sample was made of CD4+ T cells sorted from blood. CDR3 in DNA: TGCGCCAGCGCCCTGGGAGTAGTTACCACCTACGAGCAGTACTTC. It translates to CASALGVVTTYEQYF.